The 32 T cell receptor beta chains reported below all come from one sample, sequenced in a study of blood T cell repertoires in COVID-19. Repertoires were generated with immunoSEQ multiplex PCR, while TCRdb's copy carries only in-frame clones and drops some. The table lists a few hundred thousand clones, 90% to 95% of them singletons. What was sequenced was PBMCs or T cells enriched from blood (not recorded which). Every receptor here comes from a human donor in a cohort exposed to, infected with or recovered from COVID-19 (not recorded which). The donor label of this sample is uncertain.

The gene calls are TRBV11-3 and TRBJ2-5; D unresolved. The V gene lost 6 bases and the J gene lost 1 base, with 6 bases spanning the gap. CDR1 SGHNT and CDR2 YENEEA come from the germline V gene. This CDR3 region has 12 residues. The CDR3 DNA sequence: TGTGCCAGCAGTCATAGCCAAGAGACCCAGTACTTC. Translating gives CASSHSQETQYF.

This rearrangement joins TRBV9 to TRBJ2-1; 8 bases agree with TRBD2. Germline V gene lookup returns CDR1 SGDLS and CDR2 YYNGEE. The CDR3 runs to 16 residues. The V gene end was trimmed by 2 bases and the J gene end by 7 bases; junction bases not matched to a gene: 11. The CDR3 DNA sequence: TGTGCCAGCAGCGTTACTCAGCGGGGGCCAAGGAATGAGCAGTTCTTC. It codes for CASSVTQRGPRNEQFF.

The chain has TRBV5-1 and TRBJ1-1; D gene uncertain. Looked up from germline, CDR1 is SGHRS and CDR2 is YFSETQ. Between the trimmed V and J ends, which lost 0 bases and 6 bases, there was a span of 9 bases. The CDR3 is 13 amino acids. CDR3 bases: TGCGCCAGCAGCTTGGGCGAGTTCCCTGAAGCTTTCTTT. Protein sequence: CASSLGEFPEAFF.

The rearrangement links TRBV30 to TRBJ1-6; maybe TRBD1 (6 bases). The length of the CDR3 is 15 residues. V lost 2 bases and J 9 bases, leaving 17 bases between the germline ends. Germline loops: CDR1 GTSNPN, CDR2 SVGIG (reference sequence). The CDR3, as DNA: TGTGCCTGGAGTACAGGGAGTGGGCTGGGTTCACCCCTCCACTTT. This codes for CAWSTGSGLGSPLHF.

V and J are TRBV18 and TRBJ2-3; D not certain. This CDR3 is built from 14 residues. CDR1 and CDR2 from the germline V gene are KGHSH and LQKENI. V lost 1 base to trimming and J lost 3 bases, with 8 bases between them. CDR3 sequence: CASSPLRLTDTQYF. CDR3 bases: TGTGCCAGCTCACCACTGCGCCTAACAGATACGCAGTATTTT.

V usage is TRBV2 and J usage is TRBJ2-2; D not certain. CDR3 length equals 14 residues. CDR1 is SNHLY and CDR2 is FYNNEI in the germline V gene. V was pared by 8 bases and J by 5 bases, with 15 bases between. CDR3 sequence reads: CASQSLATTGELFF. For the CDR3, the DNA is TGTGCCAGCCAATCCTTGGCAACGACCGGGGAGCTGTTTTTT.

This clone was found once. The chain is built from TRBV6-5 and TRBJ1-1, with 7 bases matching TRBD1. The junction had 11 bases not matched to a gene; V was cut back by 5 bases and J by 11 bases. The CDR3 is made up of 13 amino acids. Germline CDR1 reads MNHEY; CDR2 reads SVGAGI. The CDR3 protein is CASSPDRFYPAFF. The CDR3 bases are TGTGCCAGCAGTCCGGACAGGTTTTATCCGGCTTTCTTT.

Here the CDR3 reads CASSLSGDSSYEQYF. Here the CDR3 DNA reads TGTGCCAGCAGCCTATCCGGGGACAGCTCCTACGAGCAGTACTTC. V is TRBV9 and J is TRBJ2-7; 7 nucleotides align to TRBD1. The CDR3 is 15 residues long. V shed 4 bases and J 0 bases; nucleotides not matched to a gene: 7. CDR1 and CDR2 from the germline V gene are SGDLS and YYNGEE. Filled out from reference TRBV9 and TRBJ2-7, the complete variable domain reads DSGVTQTPKHLITATGQRVTLRCSPRSGDLSVYWYQQSLDQGLQFLIQYYNGEERAKGNILERFSAQQFPDLHSELNLSSLELGDSALYFCASSLSGDSSYEQYFGPGTRLTVT.

This rearrangement joins TRBV27 to TRBJ2-7; D ambiguous. The CDR3 covers 14 residues. The V end was cut by 0 bases, the J end by 3 bases, with 9 bases between. Germline V gives CDR1 MNHEY, CDR2 SMNVEV (reference sequence). CDR3 coding DNA: TGTGCCAGCAGTTTATCGGGCAGGAACTACGAGCAGTACTTC. Its protein product is CASSLSGRNYEQYF.

The chain is built from TRBV2 and TRBJ1-5; 7 nucleotides align to TRBD1. The CDR3 is 16 residues long. CDR1 and CDR2 (germline): SNHLY, FYNNEI. V was clipped by 2 bases and J by 4 bases; unmatched bases: 8. The CDR3, as DNA: TGTGCCAGCAGTGAAATTGCAGGGGGGCCTAATCAGCCCCAGCATTTT. Translation gives CASSEIAGGPNQPQHF.

The rearrangement links TRBV3-1 (or the pseudogene TRBV3-2) to TRBJ1-6, with 9 nucleotides matching TRBD1. Germline lookup yields CDR1 LGHDT and CDR2 YNNKEL (reference sequence). The CDR3 covers 18 residues. V lost 4 bases, J lost 0 bases, and 7 bases stayed unmatched. CDR3 amino acids: CASSRRQGGTSYNSPLHF. The CDR3 DNA reads as TGTGCCAGCAGCCGGCGACAGGGGGGTACCTCCTATAATTCACCCCTCCACTTT.

The chain couples TRBV29-1 to TRBJ2-2; D is possibly TRBD1 (5 bases). This CDR3 has 14 residues. V shed 5 bases and J shed 1 base, with 11 bases lying between them. The germline V gene has CDR1 SQVTM and CDR2 ANQGSEA. This CDR3 is CSVFRGGNTGELFF. The CDR3 nucleotides are TGCAGCGTTTTTAGGGGCGGGAACACCGGGGAGCTGTTTTTT.

This chain uses TRBV27 with TRBJ2-2; possibly TRBD2 for D (5 bases). CDR3 size: 11 residues. Trimming shortened V by 10 bases and J by 6 bases, and 9 bases separated the two germline ends. The V gene's germline CDR1 is MNHEY and CDR2 SMNVEV (reference sequence). The CDR3 loop reads CATWRAGELFF. The CDR3 nucleotides read TGTGCCACATGGCGGGCCGGGGAGCTGTTTTTT.

This clone was counted once. This chain joins TRBV14 and TRBJ1-3, with 8 bases aligning to TRBD1. Germline V gene sequence: CDR1 SGHDN, CDR2 FVKESK. The CDR3 is 15 amino acids. The V gene end was trimmed by 4 bases and the J gene end by 4 bases; junction bases not matched to a gene: 6. DNA of the CDR3: TGTGCCAGCAGCCTTCGGACAGGGACGGGAAACACCATATATTTT. This gives the protein CASSLRTGTGNTIYF.

CDR3: CASSETVRNEKLFF. The CDR3 DNA reads as TGTGCCAGCAGTGAAACGGTACGAAATGAAAAACTGTTTTTT. This chain links TRBV6-1 with TRBJ1-4; D gene uncertain. V lost 2 bases and J 5 bases, leaving 9 bases between the germline ends. The CDR3 runs 14 residues. CDR1 MNHNS and CDR2 SASEGT come from the germline V gene.

The genes are TRBV29-1 and TRBJ2-7; D may be TRBD2 (6 bases). This CDR3 spans 14 amino acids. CDR1 and CDR2 from the germline V gene are SQVTM and ANQGSEA. V dropped 4 bases and J dropped 2 bases, with 15 bases sitting between them. CDR3 region: CSVVREVDAYEQYF. The DNA of the CDR3 is TGCAGCGTTGTCAGGGAGGTCGACGCCTACGAGCAGTACTTC.

Only one count was recorded for this clone. This chain connects TRBV5-8 to TRBJ2-1; 10 positions match TRBD1. The CDR3 consists of 17 residues. Germline-derived CDR1 and CDR2 are SGHTS and YDEGEE. After removal of 2 bases from V and 2 bases from J, the junction contained 7 bases not matched to a gene. CDR3 sequence: CASSFRTGGRTYNEQFF. As DNA, the CDR3 is TGTGCCAGCAGCTTCAGGACAGGGGGAAGGACCTACAATGAGCAGTTCTTC.

J is TRBJ1-5 and V is TRBV24-1; D may be TRBD1 (5 bases). Germline V gene data show CDR1 as KGHDR and CDR2 as SFDVKD. This CDR3 contains 13 residues. Between the trimmed V and J ends, which lost 4 bases and 5 bases, there was a span of 8 bases. CDR3 in amino acids: CATSDTGYQPQHF. The CDR3 DNA is TGTGCCACCAGTGACACAGGATATCAGCCCCAGCATTTT.

The genes are TRBV7-9 and TRBJ1-2; maybe TRBD1 (6 bases). The CDR3 contains 15 residues. Looked up from germline, CDR1 is SEHNR and CDR2 is FQNEAQ (reference sequence). Trimming pared 4 bases from V and 2 bases from J, leaving 14 bases between. CDR3: CASSSFPTGNYGYTF. DNA for the CDR3: TGTGCCAGCAGCTCCTTCCCGACAGGAAACTATGGCTACACCTTC.

V is TRBV27 and J is TRBJ1-3; 7 bases agree with TRBD1. V was clipped by 5 bases and J by 3 bases; unmatched bases: 7. CDR1 and CDR2 from the germline V gene are MNHEY and SMNVEV (reference sequence). CDR3 length: 15 residues. The DNA of the CDR3 is TGTGCCAGCAGTCAGGGGGATGGACGTGGAAACACCATATATTTT. Its protein product is CASSQGDGRGNTIYF.

This clone was recorded only once. The chain joins TRBV4-1 to TRBJ1-2, with D perhaps TRBD1 (5 bases). Between the trimmed V and J ends, which lost 0 bases and 4 bases, there was a span of 9 bases. The CDR3 is made up of 14 amino acids. The germline gives CDR1 MGHRA, CDR2 YSYEKL. As DNA, the CDR3 is TGCGCCAGCAGCCAAGAGGAGGGGCCCTATGGCTACACCTTC. Amino acids: CASSQEEGPYGYTF.

The chain links TRBV6-5 to TRBJ2-2, with D tentatively TRBD1 (6 bases). Germline V gives CDR1 MNHEY, CDR2 SVGAGI. This CDR3 spans 15 amino acids. The V end lost 11 bases, the J end lost 1 base, and 17 bases lay between the germline ends. This CDR3 reads CAGTQGGWNTGELFF. The CDR3, as DNA: TGTGCCGGCACACAGGGCGGGTGGAACACCGGGGAGCTGTTTTTT.

The rearrangement joins TRBV11-2 to TRBJ1-6, with 7 positions matching TRBD1. The length of the CDR3 is 14 residues. The junction had 4 bases not matched to a gene; V was cut back by 5 bases and J by 6 bases. Germline loops: CDR1 SGHAT, CDR2 FQNNGV. The CDR3 here is CASSGGQLNSPLHF. As DNA, the CDR3 is TGTGCCAGCAGCGGGGGACAGCTTAATTCACCCCTCCACTTT. Full variable domain (remainder filled in from reference TRBV11-2 and TRBJ1-6): EAGVAQSPRYKIIEKRQSVAFWCNPISGHATLYWYQQILGQGPKLLIQFQNNGVVDDSQLPKDRFSAERLKGVDSTLKIQPAKLEDSAVYLCASSGGQLNSPLHFGNGTRLTVT.

The chain joins TRBV2 to TRBJ1-1, with D perhaps TRBD1 (6 bases). Germline V gene sequence: CDR1 SNHLY, CDR2 FYNNEI. Trimming took 7 bases from V and 1 from J, leaving 10 bases between them. The CDR3 is 13 residues long. CDR3 residues: CASNRDPNTEAFF. Here the CDR3 DNA reads TGTGCCAGCAACAGGGACCCGAACACTGAAGCTTTCTTT.

The chain combines TRBV4-1 with TRBJ1-6; D is possibly TRBD1 (5 bases). Trimming cost V 1 base and J 7 bases, with 11 bases left between them. The germline gives CDR1 MGHRA, CDR2 YSYEKL. The CDR3 spans 15 residues. In DNA form, the CDR3 reads TGCGCCAGCAGCCAAGTGGGGGGGAGGAATTCACCCCTCCACTTT. This translates into CASSQVGGRNSPLHF.

This clone showed up just once. V and J are TRBV29-1 and TRBJ2-1; weak D call: TRBD1 (6 bases). Looked up from germline, CDR1 is SQVTM and CDR2 is ANQGSEA. The CDR3 runs to 14 residues. Trimming took 1 base from V and 3 from J, leaving 10 bases between them. The CDR3 region is CSVEGTEIYNEQFF. In DNA form, the CDR3 reads TGCAGCGTTGAAGGGACAGAGATCTACAATGAGCAGTTCTTC.

CDR3 DNA: TGTGCCAGCAGCGCACAGGTATCTAGCACAGATACGCAGTATTTT. Translation gives CASSAQVSSTDTQYF. This chain uses TRBV7-6 with TRBJ2-3, with a tentative D call TRBD1 (5 bases). Per germline, CDR1 SGHVS and CDR2 FNYEAQ. V shed 5 bases and J shed 0 bases, with 12 bases lying between them. The CDR3 runs to 15 residues.

The V call is TRBV10-3, the J call TRBJ1-1, with D unclear. Trimming removed 6 bases from V and 0 bases from J, with 8 bases in between. Germline values: CDR1 ENHRY, CDR2 SYGVKD. The CDR3 totals 13 residues. This chain's CDR3 is CAISTELNTEAFF. CDR3 coding DNA: TGTGCCATCAGCACAGAGCTGAACACTGAAGCTTTCTTT.

The V and J genes are TRBV6-5 and TRBJ1-2; 7 bases match TRBD1. Trimming took 6 bases from V and 5 from J; bases not matched to a gene: 9. This CDR3 comprises 14 residues. Germline V lookup: CDR1 MNHEY, CDR2 SVGAGI. The CDR3 sequence is CASSLDRTTYGYTF. The CDR3, as DNA: TGTGCCAGCAGCCTGGACAGGACCACTTATGGCTACACCTTC.

CDR3 region: CASGQGNTEAFF. CDR3 DNA sequence: TGTGCCAGCGGACAGGGGAACACTGAAGCTTTCTTT. The chain recombines TRBV19 with TRBJ1-1, with 8 bases that match TRBD1. Germline V lookup: CDR1 LNHDA, CDR2 SQIVND (reference sequence). This CDR3 has 12 amino acids. Unmatched junction bases numbered 1, after V lost 9 bases and J lost 1 base.

This clone has just one count. The V and J genes are TRBV4-2 and TRBJ2-3; tentatively, D is TRBD2 (5 bases). Between the trimmed V and J ends, which lost 0 bases and 0 bases, there was a span of 16 bases. The germline CDR1 and CDR2 sequences are LGHNA and YNFKEQ. This CDR3 contains 18 residues. The CDR3 sequence is CASSQESGWAASTDTQYF. The DNA for the CDR3 is TGTGCCAGCAGCCAAGAGAGCGGATGGGCGGCTAGCACAGATACGCAGTATTTT.

The chain joins TRBV18 to TRBJ2-2, with a possible D match to TRBD2 (5 bases). The germline V and J ends were trimmed by 1 base and 6 bases, with 9 bases remaining between them. The CDR3 contains 14 residues. The V gene's germline CDR1 is KGHSH and CDR2 LQKENI. The CDR3 nucleotides are TGTGCCAGCTCACCACAGGGAGAACCCGGGGAGCTGTTTTTT. Protein sequence: CASSPQGEPGELFF.